This entry lists 26 T cell receptor beta chains sequenced from one sample in a study of blood T cell repertoires in COVID-19. The table came from immunoSEQ multiplex PCR; TCRdb's copy has only in-frame clones and leaves some out. Among roughly 170,000 clones listed, about 88% were seen once. Sequencing was performed on peripheral blood. The receptors originated from a man aged 35-49 years with active or convalescent COVID-19.

V usage is TRBV6-5 and J usage is TRBJ1-1; weak D call: TRBD1 (6 bases). With 6 bases removed from V and 1 base from J, the gap between germline ends came to 12 bases. The CDR3 consists of 14 residues. From germline, CDR1 is MNHEY and CDR2 SVGAGI. This CDR3 reads CASSRDIGNTEAFF. The CDR3 DNA is TGTGCCAGCAGCCGGGACATCGGGAACACTGAAGCTTTCTTT.

V and J are TRBV28 and TRBJ2-5; D gene uncertain. The V gene lost 1 base and the J gene lost 2 bases, with 14 bases spanning the gap. Germline values: CDR1 MDHEN, CDR2 SYDVKM. The CDR3 is 16 amino acids. CDR3 in amino acids: CASSLFGQVDQETQYF. As DNA, the CDR3 is TGTGCCAGCAGTTTATTTGGGCAGGTTGATCAAGAGACCCAGTACTTC.

In this sample, this clone turned up a few times. This sequence joins TRBV30 and TRBJ1-2; 10 positions match TRBD1. This CDR3 spans 16 amino acids. V trimming: 8 bases; J trimming: 4 bases; junction bases outside the gene matches: 16. In germline, CDR1 is GTSNPN, CDR2 SVGIG (reference sequence). The CDR3 DNA reads as TGTGCCGGTCGCCGGGACAGGGGCGATAAGGGCTATGGCTACACCTTC. This encodes CAGRRDRGDKGYGYTF.

This chain connects TRBV5-4 to TRBJ2-1; possible D gene TRBD2, 7 bases. CDR1 and CDR2 from the germline V gene are SGHNT and YYREEE (reference sequence). The V end lost 2 bases, the J end lost 6 bases, and 15 bases lay between the germline ends. This CDR3 region has 15 residues. Written as DNA, the CDR3 is TGTGCCAGCAGCTTCAAGGGGGGACTATTCAATGAGCAGTTCTTC. Its protein is CASSFKGGLFNEQFF.

This clone came up once. The chain carries TRBV6-5 and TRBJ1-2, with TRBD1 matching 7 bases. This CDR3 comprises 13 residues. Germline V CDR1 and CDR2: MNHEY, SVGAGI. The J segment lost 8 bases and the V segment lost 2 bases, leaving 5 bases of the junction unmatched. CDR3 DNA: TGTGCCAGCAGTTACCAGACAGGGTACGGCTACACCTTC. This translates into CASSYQTGYGYTF.

The chain is built from TRBV7-9 and TRBJ2-7, with D maybe TRBD1 (7 bases). This CDR3 is built from 16 residues. The V gene's germline CDR1 is SEHNR and CDR2 FQNEAQ (reference sequence). Trimming left V 4 bases short and J 2 bases short, with 18 bases between. The CDR3 nucleotides are TGTGCCAGCAGCTCCGGGGGACAGACCCTTACCTACGAGCAGTACTTC. Translated: CASSSGGQTLTYEQYF.

The rearrangement uses TRBV5-1 and TRBJ2-2; TRBD1 matches 7 bases. This CDR3 spans 16 amino acids. V lost 0 bases to trimming and J lost 4 bases; unmatched junction nucleotides: 6. Per germline, CDR1 SGHRS and CDR2 YFSETQ. The DNA for the CDR3 is TGCGCCAGCAGCTTGGGTGGGACAGATTCCACCGGGGAGCTGTTTTTT. Protein: CASSLGGTDSTGELFF.

The rearrangement joins TRBV5-6 to TRBJ1-1; tentatively, D is TRBD1 (6 bases). Trimming took 4 bases from V and 2 from J, leaving 9 bases between them. CDR3 length: 13 residues. CDR1 and CDR2 from the germline V gene are SGHDT and YYEEEE. The CDR3 is CASSQGPNTEAFF. The CDR3 DNA follows: TGTGCCAGCAGCCAGGGGCCTAACACTGAAGCTTTCTTT.

The chain is built from TRBV3-1 (or the pseudogene TRBV3-2) and TRBJ2-7; 7 nucleotides align to TRBD1. The CDR3 contains 14 residues. V was clipped by 6 bases and J by 0 bases; unmatched bases: 5. Germline CDR1 reads LGHDT; CDR2 reads YNNKEL (reference sequence). The CDR3 nucleotides are TGTGCCAGCAGACGACAGGGAAACTCCTACGAGCAGTACTTC. Amino acid sequence: CASRRQGNSYEQYF.

This clone was counted a single time. The same CDR3 can be traced to other DNA sequences in this sample. The chain links TRBV30 to TRBJ2-7, with TRBD2 as a possible D gene (5 bases). CDR1 and CDR2 (germline): GTSNPN, SVGIG (reference sequence). The CDR3 has 12 residues. V lost 0 bases to trimming and J lost 4 bases, with 7 bases between them. CDR3 loop: CAWSVRGYEQYF. As DNA, the CDR3 is TGTGCCTGGAGTGTACGGGGTTACGAGCAGTACTTC.

The rearrangement links TRBV7-2 to TRBJ1-1, with TRBD1 matching over 7 bases. V trimming: 8 bases; J trimming: 1 base; junction bases outside the gene matches: 4. The CDR3 runs to 13 residues. Looked up from germline, CDR1 is SGHTA and CDR2 is FQGNSA. The CDR3 spells CASSTGRNTEAFF. CDR3 in DNA: TGTGCCAGCTCGACAGGGAGGAACACTGAAGCTTTCTTT.

V usage is TRBV20-1 and J usage is TRBJ1-2; unclear D gene. The CDR3 has 11 amino acids. The germline V gene has CDR1 DFQATT and CDR2 SNEGSKA (reference sequence). V dropped 3 bases and J dropped 8 bases, with 10 bases sitting between them. CDR3 sequence reads: CSASTGNGYTF. CDR3 sequence (DNA): TGCAGTGCTAGCACGGGGAACGGCTACACCTTC.

V usage is TRBV5-1 and J usage is TRBJ1-1; 7 bases fit TRBD1. The CDR3 consists of 16 residues. Trimming at V came to 0 bases and at J to 0 bases, leaving 5 bases not matched to a gene. Germline V lookup: CDR1 SGHRS, CDR2 YFSETQ. The CDR3 protein is CASSLAPTGLNTEAFF. DNA for the CDR3: TGCGCCAGCAGCTTGGCTCCGACAGGGCTGAACACTGAAGCTTTCTTT.

V is TRBV19 and J is TRBJ1-6; no firm D call. The CDR3 is 14 amino acids. Germline V gene lookup returns CDR1 LNHDA and CDR2 SQIVND (reference sequence). V dropped 7 bases and J dropped 5 bases, with 12 bases sitting between them. As DNA, the CDR3 is TGTGCCAGTACCTCAATTAGTCATAATTCACCCCTCCACTTT. It codes for CASTSISHNSPLHF.

The J gene is TRBJ1-3, the V gene TRBV30; TRBD1 matches at 9 bases. V lost 3 bases and J lost 4; bases outside the gene matches: 1. The CDR3 runs to 13 residues. Germline V gives CDR1 GTSNPN, CDR2 SVGIG (reference sequence). CDR3 sequence reads: CAWRGTGGNTIYF. CDR3 DNA: TGTGCCTGGAGAGGGACAGGGGGAAACACCATATATTTT.

The chain carries TRBV4-1 and TRBJ1-2; TRBD1 agrees at 7 bases. The germline CDR1 and CDR2 sequences are MGHRA and YSYEKL. The V segment lost 4 bases and the J segment 4 bases; nucleotides outside the gene matches: 9. The CDR3 runs to 15 residues. For the CDR3, the DNA is TGCGCCAGCAGCCCTGCCGACAGGGACCTCTATGGCTACACCTTC. This gives the protein CASSPADRDLYGYTF.

The chain employs TRBV20-1 and TRBJ2-3; maybe TRBD2 (5 bases). Germline-derived CDR1 and CDR2 are DFQATT and SNEGSKA (reference sequence). The ends were cut back, 3 bases at V and 10 bases at J, with 14 bases in the middle. The CDR3 covers 12 residues. The CDR3 loop reads CSASRPPGAQYF. The DNA of the CDR3 is TGCAGTGCTAGTCGCCCCCCCGGGGCGCAGTATTTT.

This clone was seen a single time. The rearrangement uses TRBV27 and TRBJ2-5; 9 bases map to TRBD2. Germline V CDR1 and CDR2: MNHEY, SMNVEV (reference sequence). The CDR3 runs 17 residues. J was trimmed by 5 bases and V by 11 bases; bases with no gene match: 21. The CDR3 protein is CARGTRGAGGPWETQYF. Written as DNA, the CDR3 is TGTGCCCGCGGGACACGCGGGGCGGGGGGGCCATGGGAGACCCAGTACTTC.

The chain employs TRBV7-9 and TRBJ1-2; TRBD1 might be the D (6 bases). The V and J ends lost 1 base and 8 bases respectively, with 14 bases between them. The CDR3 is made up of 14 amino acids. CDR1 and CDR2 (germline): SEHNR, FQNEAQ (reference sequence). The CDR3 spells CASSLVAGAEGYTF. The DNA of the CDR3 is TGTGCCAGCAGCTTAGTGGCAGGGGCGGAAGGCTACACCTTC.

This clone was found once. The chain joins TRBV5-5 to TRBJ1-5; D possibly corresponds to TRBD1 (6 bases). The CDR3 runs 15 residues. Germline values: CDR1 SGHKS, CDR2 YYEKEE (reference sequence). V dropped 4 bases and J dropped 0 bases, with 11 bases sitting between them. The CDR3, as DNA: TGTGCCAGCAGCGTTGGACAGTATAGCAATCAGCCCCAGCATTTT. Protein: CASSVGQYSNQPQHF. Variable domain in full (rest from reference TRBV5-5 and TRBJ1-5): DAGVTQSPTHLIKTRGQQVTLRCSPISGHKSVSWYQQVLGQGPQFIFQYYEKEERGRGNFPDRFSARQFPNYSSELNVNALLLGDSALYLCASSVGQYSNQPQHFGDGTRLSIL.

This clone is a singleton in its sample. This chain's CDR3 is CASRPVLAVGYGYTF. CDR3 nucleotide sequence: TGTGCAAGTCGCCCCGTTCTAGCCGTGGGCTATGGCTACACCTTC. The V call is TRBV12-2, the J call TRBJ1-2. TRBV12-2 is flagged as a pseudogene. This CDR3 has 15 residues.

The chain is built from TRBV20-1 and TRBJ2-5; D may be TRBD1 (5 bases). The CDR3 is 11 residues long. The V and J ends lost 0 bases and 9 bases respectively, with 8 bases between them. Per germline, CDR1 DFQATT and CDR2 SNEGSKA (reference sequence). The CDR3 nucleotides read TGCAGTGCTAGAGATCTAGGGGCCCAGTACTTC. Protein product: CSARDLGAQYF.

This clone appeared a single time. This sequence joins TRBV15 and TRBJ2-2; 10 nucleotides align to TRBD2. This CDR3 has 15 amino acids. The V gene's germline CDR1 is LNHNV and CDR2 YYDKDF (reference sequence). Germline trimming cut 4 bases from V and 5 bases from J; bases unmatched to any gene: 4. CDR3: CATSIIAGGTGELFF. CDR3 in DNA: TGTGCCACCAGCATCATAGCGGGGGGAACCGGGGAGCTGTTTTTT.

V usage is TRBV5-1 and J usage is TRBJ2-3; tentatively, D is TRBD2 (5 bases). Germline CDR1 SGHRS, CDR2 YFSETQ. The CDR3 runs to 15 residues. The V and J ends lost 4 bases and 0 bases respectively, with 12 bases between them. CDR3 loop: CASSIGLASTDTQYF. For the CDR3, the DNA is TGCGCCAGCAGCATAGGACTGGCTAGCACAGATACGCAGTATTTT. The complete variable domain, with remaining parts taken from reference TRBV5-1 and TRBJ2-3, reads KAGVTQTPRYLIKTRGQQVTLSCSPISGHRSVSWYQQTPGQGLQFLFEYFSETQRNKGNFPGRFSGRQFSNSRSEMNVSTLELGDSALYLCASSIGLASTDTQYFGPGTRLTVL.

The V and J genes are TRBV6-1 and TRBJ2-7, with a possible D match to TRBD1 (6 bases). Germline V gene data show CDR1 as MNHNS and CDR2 as SASEGT. The V and J ends lost 2 bases and 4 bases respectively, with 15 bases between them. The length of the CDR3 is 15 residues. The CDR3 nucleotides read TGTGCCAGCAGTGAACAGAGGGGGTGGGGTTACGAGCAGTACTTC. It translates to CASSEQRGWGYEQYF.

This chain uses TRBV11-2 with TRBJ1-3, with 8 bases identical to TRBD1. Per the germline V gene, CDR1 is SGHAT and CDR2 is FQNNGV. The CDR3 extends over 14 amino acids. Trimming cost V 5 bases and J 4 bases; bases outside gene matches: 4. The CDR3: CASSPDRAGNTIYF. In nucleotides, the CDR3 is TGTGCCAGCAGCCCGGACAGGGCCGGAAACACCATATATTTT.